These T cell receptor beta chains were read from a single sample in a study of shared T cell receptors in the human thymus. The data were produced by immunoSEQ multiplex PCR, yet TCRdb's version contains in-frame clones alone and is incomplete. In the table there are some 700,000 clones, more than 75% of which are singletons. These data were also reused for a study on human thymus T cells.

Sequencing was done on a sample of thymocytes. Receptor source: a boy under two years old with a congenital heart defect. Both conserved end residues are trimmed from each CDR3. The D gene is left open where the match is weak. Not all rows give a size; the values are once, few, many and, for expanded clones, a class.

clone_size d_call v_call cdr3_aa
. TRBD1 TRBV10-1 ASSEGQGAGANVLT
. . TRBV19 ASSIGGTGNTIY
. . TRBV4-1 ASSHNRGGEQF
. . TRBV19 ASSIDGSGTDTQY
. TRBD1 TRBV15 ATSRGRDRDYEQY
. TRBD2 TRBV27 ASSSPGLATNEQF
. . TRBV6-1 ASSENPEIYGYT
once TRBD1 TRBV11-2 ASRTGAVFSAQY
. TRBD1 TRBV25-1 ASRQGEADTQY
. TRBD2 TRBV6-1 ASREPGLVSYEQY
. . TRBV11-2 ASSIQSGPGPGELF
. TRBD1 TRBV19 ASSERTGRTYNEQF
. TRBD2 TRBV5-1 ASSGGTGGEFYEQY
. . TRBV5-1 ASSLTGPLH
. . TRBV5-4 ASSFRETQY
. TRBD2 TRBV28 ASRHHAGLTDTQY
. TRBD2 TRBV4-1 ASSPSGSSYNEQF
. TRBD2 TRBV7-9 ASSGIAGYEQY
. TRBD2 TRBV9 ASSVLAGGKQF
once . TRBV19 ASSIIHRDEQY
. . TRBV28 ASSSDSFSNQPQH
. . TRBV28 ASSRPTSPDTQY
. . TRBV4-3 ASSQDQKGSYGYT
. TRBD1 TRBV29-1 SVGTGRRSYGYT
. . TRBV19 ASSPPEGETMDEQY
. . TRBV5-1 ASSPAWTGAQY
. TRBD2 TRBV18 ASSSRAGGTAYEQY
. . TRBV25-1 ASSETDESNQPQH
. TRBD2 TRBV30 AWSRLAPYNEQF
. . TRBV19 ASSILREQTQY
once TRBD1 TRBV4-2 ASSQERDRATSNQPQH
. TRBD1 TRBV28 ASSASRDRGHGAKNEQY
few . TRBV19 ASMTGGGQAQH
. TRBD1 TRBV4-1 ASSQDLSGTGERYGYT
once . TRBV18 ASSVESGIPYNEQF
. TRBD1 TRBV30 AWRTKGTATRRHHNEQF
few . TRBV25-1 ASSDQRDTEAF
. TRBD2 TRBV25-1 ASSEALAGTFPNGEQY
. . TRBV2 ASSATRWTAGNTIY
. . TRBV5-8 ASSVQETQY
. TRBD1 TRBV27 ASSQDLDRARGLDGYT
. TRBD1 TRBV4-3 ASSQGRGRWNSPLH
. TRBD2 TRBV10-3 AISPEGLAGAPDTQY
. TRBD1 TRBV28 ASTLRDRGQKLF
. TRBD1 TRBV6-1 ASSALPGTEGPDTQY
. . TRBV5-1 ASSLGSGNLYGYT
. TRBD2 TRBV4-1 ASSHGRSGGPPGEQY
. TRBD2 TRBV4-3 ASSQDGGTSDTVYEQY
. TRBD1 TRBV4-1 ASSQDYTGVPYEQY
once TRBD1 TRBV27 ASSFLKRDRVDEQY